This T cell receptor beta chain was identified during a study of shared clonotypes between healthy human individuals (dated by TCRdb to 2020 to 2022). In terms of the full investigation: The cohort comprised a couple of women and three men aged 18 to 49 years. For each donor, three plates each were used for CD4 naive and CD4 memory, two plates were used for CD8 naive, and one plate was used for CD8 memory. The study deeply sequenced blood TCR repertoires of five healthy adults to estimate repertoire size and the extent of clonotype sharing between individuals. To increase sequencing depth and limit assay-specific biases, TCR repertoire library preparation and sequencing were carried out by different laboratories using diverse techniques. Leukapheresis yielded between about 0.94 and 8.9 billion PBMCs per donor.

The donors were healthy, HIV-negative adults with no recently reported acute infections or vaccinations. Every donor was a Caucasian adult residing in Nashville, Tennessee, USA. Magnetic negative selection was used to enrich CD4+ T cells, after which naive cells were positively selected on CD45RA and the negative fraction became the memory subset. After blood collection by leukapheresis, PBMCs were isolated using Ficoll-Histopaque density gradient centrifugation and then cryopreserved in the vapor phase of liquid nitrogen. Analytical flow cytometry was used to check the purity and quantity of each magnetically sorted T cell population. Genomic DNA was isolated from every sorted fraction and measured by UV absorbance on a Nanodrop 2000c. General conclusions and limits of the study: Based on pairwise subsampling, the degree of clonotype sharing among donors was expected to be affected by sequencing depth. Only blood was sampled, and tissue TCR repertoires likely differ from those in blood. The genetic and exposure-history diversity represented was limited by the small number of donors. Clonotypes shared by all four sorted-subset donors showed higher generation probabilities than non-shared clonotypes. Even with the large sequencing depth, rarefaction of the sorted-subset datasets indicated that sequencing was incomplete. Naive subsets generally had larger estimated clonotype richness than memory subsets did. When several donors were compared, the shared fraction of clonotypes was 5% to 6.5% for naive CD4, over 3% for naive CD8, about 2.4% for memory CD4, and 0.3% to 0.5% for memory CD8.

Based on the germline V gene, the CDR1 and CDR2 sequences are SGHDN and FVKESK. The CDR3 starts with the cysteine, ends with the phenylalanine, and has 15 residues. Of the read, only the CDR3 DNA is kept; its 45 bases are in frame from base 1. Trimming leaves V shorter by 5 bases and J shorter by 1 base, with the junction holding 7 bases beyond the gene matches. On this clone itself: The antigen it recognizes is unknown. The sample holds no much larger clone one base away, and base qualities are not on file.

Using the deep immunoSEQ assay, multiplex PCR amplified TCR CDR3 regions from genomic DNA. Genomic DNA extracted from each cell subset was distributed evenly over all wells of several immunoSEQ 96-well plates, and each plate served as one replicate. For sorted subsets, 200 to 250 ng of genomic DNA, equivalent to 30,000 or so T cell genomes, went into each replicate PCR. The purified libraries were quantified using a Qubit 3.0 fluorometer, sized with a Bioanalyzer 2100, and then quantified again using the KAPA Library Quantification kit. Every immunoSEQ 96-well plate was sequenced on a dedicated single-read 150-cycle Illumina NextSeq 550 flow cell. On the study's bioinformatics: Because the immunoSEQ output included only junctional sequences and no quality scores, the filtering could not be the same as the filtering used for full-length reads. To assign V/J genes and CDR3, sequences were annotated using PyIR, a Python wrapper for IgBLAST v1.9, with IMGT germline references. Reads with weak V/J assignments (E-value above 1e-6), missing CDR3, stop codons, out-of-frame junctions, or ambiguous translated residues were removed. V3J clonotypes were defined as sequences sharing the same inferred V gene, J gene, and CDR3 amino acid sequence. To compute the percentage overlap between repertoires, the number of shared unique clonotypes was divided by the size of the smaller repertoire. RTK rarefaction, the Chao1 estimator, and Recon v2.1 estimates of unobserved clonotypes were used to assess repertoire richness. Generation probabilities were computed with OLGA for all TCRbeta clonotypes obtained by the gDNA method from several donors. The table was pulled from immuneACCESS by TCRdb, which kept in-frame rearrangements only. Such tables lose some clones; where checked, under half of the loss comes from unresolved V genes, and the rest has no known cause. The DNA was the basis for D and trimming; V, J and clone size are from that table. Here the sample has some 2 million clones; about 95% occur a single time. The top ten clones comprise around 0.13% of the sample.

The clonotype originates from a man aged 18 to 35 in good health. The rearranged chain carries TRBV14 and TRBJ1-1; 7 junctional bases match TRBD1. The sequencing input was naive CD4+ T cells sorted from blood. The sample's cell subset or site, from its label and the paper: CD45RA+ positively selected. The CDR3: CASSARQGGNTEAFF. Read as DNA, the sequence is TGTGCCAGCAGCGCCCGACAGGGTGGGAACACTGAAGCTTTCTTT.